The 21 T cell receptor beta chains reported below all come from one sample, sequenced in a study of T cell therapy after organ transplantation. Their antigens remain unidentified. The data were produced by immunoSEQ multiplex PCR, yet TCRdb's version contains in-frame clones alone and is incomplete. The table shows some 48,000 clones, with roughly 93% occurring only once. Sequencing used CD8+ T cells from blood, obtained before autologous CMV-specific T cell therapy. These receptors all stem from a human patient who had received a solid organ transplant and had CMV disease.

This clone was counted a single time. In DNA, the CDR3 is TGTGCCAGCAGCCCGACAGGGGGGTTCTACGAGCAGTACTTC. Amino acids: CASSPTGGFYEQYF. The genes are TRBV14 and TRBJ2-7; 9 nucleotides agree with TRBD1. This CDR3 has 14 residues. Germline-derived CDR1 and CDR2 are SGHDN and FVKESK. After removal of 4 bases from V and 3 bases from J, the junction contained 4 bases not matched to a gene.

The rearrangement uses TRBV11-2 and TRBJ1-2, with D unresolved. The length of the CDR3 is 14 residues. V was pared by 5 bases and J by 5 bases, with 15 bases between. The V gene's germline CDR1 is SGHAT and CDR2 FQNNGV. The CDR3 reads CASSPRDPGYGYTF. The DNA of the CDR3 is TGTGCCAGCAGCCCCCGTGATCCCGGGTATGGCTACACCTTC.

The J gene is TRBJ1-4, the V gene TRBV11-1; D unresolved. This CDR3 contains 14 residues. V was pared by 2 bases and J by 1 base, with 5 bases between. The germline CDR1 and CDR2 sequences are SGHAT and FQDESV (reference sequence). The CDR3 DNA follows: TGTGCCAGCAGCTTATGGAGAACTAATGAAAAACTGTTTTTT. Amino acids: CASSLWRTNEKLFF.

J is TRBJ1-1 and V is TRBV27, with a weak D call TRBD1 (5 bases). CDR1 is MNHEY, CDR2 SMNVEV, per germline (reference sequence). The CDR3 runs to 14 residues. Between the trimmed V and J ends, which lost 3 bases and 5 bases, there was a span of 13 bases. CDR3: CASSLGPRRTEAFF. The CDR3 region has the DNA TGTGCCAGCAGTTTGGGACCGAGACGAACTGAAGCTTTCTTT.

J is TRBJ1-6 and V is TRBV7-9; D is possibly TRBD1 (5 bases). Trimming cost V 3 bases and J 9 bases, with 15 bases left between them. The CDR3 sequence is 15 residues long. Germline V gene lookup returns CDR1 SEHNR and CDR2 FQNEAQ (reference sequence). Here the CDR3 DNA reads TGTGCCAGCAGCTTTGCCCGGGACTCCCGTTCACCCCTCCACTTT. Translating it yields CASSFARDSRSPLHF.

V and J are TRBV30 and TRBJ2-7, with 11 bases fitting TRBD2. Germline V gene sequence: CDR1 GTSNPN, CDR2 SVGIG (reference sequence). Trimming at V came to 5 bases and at J to 5 bases, leaving 2 bases not matched to a gene. This CDR3 comprises 12 residues. As DNA, the CDR3 is TGTGCCTGGGGGGGACTAGCGGACGAGCAGTACTTC. Translation gives CAWGGLADEQYF. The whole variable domain, remainder taken from reference TRBV30 and TRBJ2-7, is SQTIHQWPATLVQPVGSPLSLECTVEGTSNPNLYWYRQAAGRGLQLLFYSVGIGQISSEVPQNLSASRPQDRQFILSSKKLLLSDSGFYLCAWGGLADEQYFGPGTRLTVT.

V gene TRBV7-8 combines with J gene TRBJ2-3; D may be TRBD1 (6 bases). The V gene's germline CDR1 is SGHVS and CDR2 FQNEAQ. This CDR3 is built from 13 residues. The V end lost 10 bases, the J end lost 2 bases, and 13 bases lay between the germline ends. CDR3 bases: TGTGCCACCGAGGGGGTATTCACAGATACGCAGTATTTT. Its protein product is CATEGVFTDTQYF.

V usage is TRBV27 and J usage is TRBJ1-5, with D possibly matching TRBD1 (5 bases). This CDR3 contains 16 residues. CDR1 is MNHEY, CDR2 SMNVEV, per germline (reference sequence). The V end lost 0 bases, the J end lost 1 base, and 10 bases lay between the germline ends. The CDR3 sequence: CASSLSSWGSNQPQHF. In nucleotides, the CDR3 is TGTGCCAGCAGTTTATCATCGTGGGGGAGCAATCAGCCCCAGCATTTT.

The rearrangement joins TRBV6-5 to TRBJ1-6, with no clear D. Germline lookup yields CDR1 MNHEY and CDR2 SVGAGI. The CDR3 loop spans 13 amino acids. Trimming shortened V by 4 bases and J by 7 bases, and 8 bases separated the two germline ends. CDR3 sequence (DNA): TGTGCCAGCAGTTTGACGGGGAATTCACCCCTCCACTTT. It translates to CASSLTGNSPLHF.

This chain links TRBV7-6 with TRBJ2-7; D might be TRBD1 (6 bases). CDR1 is SGHVS, CDR2 FNYEAQ, per germline. The length of the CDR3 is 14 residues. The V gene lost 5 bases and the J gene lost 1 base, with 12 bases spanning the gap. CDR3 residues: CASSPRTGSYEQYF. The CDR3 region has the DNA TGTGCCAGCAGCCCTCGTACAGGGTCCTACGAGCAGTACTTC.

The J gene is TRBJ1-4, the V gene TRBV30, with TRBD1 identical over 7 bases. This CDR3 is 14 amino acids long. From germline, CDR1 is GTSNPN and CDR2 SVGIG (reference sequence). With 2 bases clipped from V and 7 bases from J, the junction kept 7 bases outside the gene matches. The CDR3 sequence: CAWSMVTGAEKLFF. The CDR3 DNA sequence: TGTGCCTGGAGTATGGTAACAGGGGCTGAAAAACTGTTTTTT.

This chain connects TRBV15 to TRBJ1-5; D not resolved. There are 14 residues in the CDR3. V dropped 0 bases and J dropped 8 bases, with 11 bases sitting between them. The germline gives CDR1 LNHNV, CDR2 YYDKDF (reference sequence). CDR3 DNA sequence: TGTGCCACCAGCAGAGATCAGGTTGGGGAGCCCCAGCATTTT. Translated, it gives CATSRDQVGEPQHF.

The rearrangement joins TRBV4-2 to TRBJ2-7; 8 bases fit TRBD2. Germline V gene lookup returns CDR1 LGHNA and CDR2 YNFKEQ. V was pared by 1 base and J by 1 base, with 12 bases of the junction left unmatched. The CDR3 sequence is 18 residues long. The CDR3 sequence is CASSQGSGSPQFSYEQYF. CDR3 bases: TGTGCCAGCAGCCAAGGGAGCGGGAGCCCGCAATTTTCCTACGAGCAGTACTTC.

The chain joins TRBV7-8 to TRBJ2-5; TRBD2 matches at 12 bases. V was clipped by 4 bases and J by 0 bases; unmatched bases: 9. Per germline, CDR1 SGHVS and CDR2 FQNEAQ. This CDR3 region has 18 residues. The CDR3 spells CASSYLAGGPRHQETQYF. The CDR3 nucleotides are TGTGCCAGCAGCTATCTAGCGGGGGGGCCCCGTCACCAAGAGACCCAGTACTTC.

CDR3 amino acids: CASDPGLVGDEQFF. In DNA, the CDR3 is TGTGCCAGTGACCCGGGACTAGTTGGGGATGAGCAGTTCTTC. The chain employs TRBV19 and TRBJ2-1; 8 bases map to TRBD2. The CDR3 length is 14 residues. Germline values: CDR1 LNHDA, CDR2 SQIVND (reference sequence). V dropped 8 bases and J dropped 8; count of bases not matched to a gene: 11.

The CDR3 bases are TGCGCCAGCAGCCCCGGGGGGCTCTACGAGCAGTACTTC. Translating it yields CASSPGGLYEQYF. The chain recombines TRBV5-1 with TRBJ2-7; D is perhaps TRBD2 (7 bases). The CDR3 sequence is 13 residues long. With 4 bases removed from V and 3 bases from J, the gap between germline ends came to 11 bases. The germline gives CDR1 SGHRS, CDR2 YFSETQ.

V usage is TRBV6-4 and J usage is TRBJ2-2, with D tentatively TRBD1 (7 bases). Germline CDR1 MRHNA, CDR2 SNTAGT. This CDR3 contains 15 residues. V was trimmed by 7 bases and J by 1 base, leaving 13 bases between them. The CDR3: CASTPQGGNTGELFF. The DNA of the CDR3 is TGTGCCAGCACTCCTCAGGGGGGGAACACCGGGGAGCTGTTTTTT.

The chain combines TRBV11-2 with TRBJ2-1; TRBD2 agrees at 8 bases. Germline V lookup: CDR1 SGHAT, CDR2 FQNNGV. V trimming: 1 base; J trimming: 7 bases; junction bases outside the gene matches: 15. The CDR3 has 18 residues. The CDR3 DNA reads TGTGCCAGCAGCTTAGTAGCCCTTGGGCTAGCGGGTTATAATGAGCAGTTCTTC. Its protein is CASSLVALGLAGYNEQFF.

The chain links TRBV7-9 to TRBJ2-1, with TRBD2 identical over 10 bases. This CDR3 region has 16 residues. V shed 3 bases, J shed 7 bases, and the junction held 9 bases outside the gene matches. The germline gives CDR1 SEHNR, CDR2 FQNEAQ (reference sequence). In nucleotides, the CDR3 is TGTGCCAGCAGCTTTGGCTCCGGGACTAGCGCTAATGAGCAGTTCTTC. Amino acid sequence: CASSFGSGTSANEQFF.

This chain connects TRBV6-1 to TRBJ1-5; D ambiguous. V lost 6 bases and J lost 1, with 10 bases in between. The CDR3 has 14 residues. CDR1 MNHNS and CDR2 SASEGT come from the germline V gene. In DNA, the CDR3 is TGTGCCAGCAGAGATGACGGCAGCAATCAGCCCCAGCATTTT. Translation gives CASRDDGSNQPQHF.

This clone was detected once. The genes are TRBV4-1 and TRBJ1-3; D not resolved. V lost 3 bases to trimming and J lost 0 bases, with 6 bases between them. The CDR3 is 14 amino acids. Germline-derived CDR1 and CDR2 are MGHRA and YSYEKL. The CDR3 loop reads CASSQEDSGNTIYF. CDR3 bases: TGCGCCAGCAGCCAGGAAGACTCTGGAAACACCATATATTTT.